A single sample is the source of the 15 T cell receptor beta chains below, sequenced in a study of T cell responses to AZD1222 COVID-19 vaccine. Only in-frame clones appear in the TCRdb table, and some are missing; sequencing was by immunoSEQ multiplex PCR. The sample lists 200,000 to 300,000 clones, more than 85% seen once, with around 0.6% in the top ten. Sequences were derived from peripheral blood, sampled on day 0 of AZD1222 vaccination. These TCRs come from an adult in good health.

The rearrangement joins TRBV7-2 to TRBJ2-1; the D is unclear. The CDR3 extends over 18 amino acids. Deletions cut 1 base from V and 0 bases from J, with 16 bases between. The germline gives CDR1 SGHTA, CDR2 FQGNSA. The CDR3 sequence: CASSLGLGGLSSYNEQFF. The CDR3, as DNA: TGTGCCAGCAGCTTAGGGCTAGGCGGATTGAGCTCCTACAATGAGCAGTTCTTC.

V and J are TRBV19 and TRBJ2-7, with D hard to call. Per the germline V gene, CDR1 is LNHDA and CDR2 is SQIVND (reference sequence). The CDR3 covers 11 residues. V was cut by 5 bases and J by 7 bases, with 9 bases left in between. As DNA, the CDR3 is TGTGCCAGTAGTGATTCGATGGAGCAGTACTTC. It translates to CASSDSMEQYF.

The rearrangement joins TRBV28 to TRBJ2-2; the match to TRBD2 covers 7 bases. The CDR3 sequence is 16 residues long. CDR1 and CDR2 (germline): MDHEN, SYDVKM. The V and J ends lost 6 bases and 7 bases, in that order; junction bases with no gene match: 14. In DNA, the CDR3 is TGTGCCAGCAGACCCTCGGGAGGATCAAAGGTCGGGGAGCTGTTTTTT. This gives the protein CASRPSGGSKVGELFF.

The CDR3: CASSPRVGGYEQYF. CDR3 DNA sequence: TGTGCCAGCAGCCCCCGGGTGGGCGGCTACGAGCAGTACTTC. The chain couples TRBV7-9 to TRBJ2-7; D is ambiguous. CDR3 size: 14 residues. V was cut by 5 bases and J by 3 bases, with 14 bases left in between. Germline V gene lookup returns CDR1 SEHNR and CDR2 FQNEAQ (reference sequence). Based on the CDR3 plus reference TRBV7-9 and TRBJ2-7, the full variable domain is DTGVSQNPRHKITKRGQNVTFRCDPISEHNRLYWYRQTLGQGPEFLTYFQNEAQLEKSRLLSDRFSAERPKGSFSTLEIQRTEQGDSAMYLCASSPRVGGYEQYFGPGTRLTVT.

This chain links TRBV7-2 with TRBJ2-5; D possibly uses TRBD1 or TRBD2 (5 bases each). The germline V gene encodes CDR1 SGHTA and CDR2 FQGNSA. V gave up 2 bases and J gave up 2 bases, with 9 bases separating them. This CDR3 region has 14 residues. CDR3 in amino acids: CASSLFREQETQYF. The CDR3 DNA reads as TGTGCCAGCAGCTTATTCAGGGAGCAAGAGACCCAGTACTTC.

The chain uses TRBV5-1 and TRBJ2-6; no clear D gene. Trimming took off 0 bases at V and 0 bases at J, with 7 bases between the two ends. Germline V lookup: CDR1 SGHRS, CDR2 YFSETQ. CDR3 length equals 16 residues. The chain's CDR3 is CASSLAVSSGANVLTF. The CDR3, as DNA: TGCGCCAGCAGCTTGGCTGTGAGCTCTGGGGCCAACGTCCTGACTTTC.

This chain uses TRBV5-4 with TRBJ2-3; 10 bases are shared with TRBD2. The germline CDR1 and CDR2 sequences are SGHNT and YYREEE (reference sequence). This CDR3 is built from 16 residues. V dropped 4 bases and J dropped 3; count of bases not matched to a gene: 8. CDR3 sequence: CASSLGTSASTDTQYF. The CDR3 nucleotides are TGTGCCAGCAGCCTAGGGACTAGCGCATCAACAGATACGCAGTATTTT.

The gene calls are TRBV28 and TRBJ2-7; tentatively, D is TRBD1 (6 bases). The CDR3 covers 15 residues. Germline V gene data show CDR1 as MDHEN and CDR2 as SYDVKM. V lost 5 bases and J 7 bases, leaving 21 bases between the germline ends. The CDR3: CASSPPGQRGWEQYF. The CDR3 DNA sequence: TGTGCCAGCAGTCCCCCCGGACAGAGGGGCTGGGAGCAGTACTTC.

The V and J genes are TRBV5-4 and TRBJ2-5; D might be TRBD2 (7 bases). Germline values: CDR1 SGHNT, CDR2 YYREEE (reference sequence). The CDR3 covers 14 residues. V lost 0 bases to trimming and J lost 5 bases, with 11 bases between them. The CDR3 sequence: CASSLGGGLETQYF. Here the CDR3 DNA reads TGTGCCAGCAGCTTGGGGGGGGGCCTCGAGACCCAGTACTTC. The whole variable domain, remainder taken from reference TRBV5-4 and TRBJ2-5, is ETGVTQSPTHLIKTRGQQVTLRCSSQSGHNTVSWYQQALGQGPQFIFQYYREEENGRGNFPPRFSGLQFPNYSSELNVNALELDDSALYLCASSLGGGLETQYFGPGTRLLVL.

This chain connects TRBV28 to TRBJ2-3, with 11 bases aligning to TRBD2. V dropped 4 bases and J dropped 0; count of bases not matched to a gene: 6. The CDR3 sequence is 17 residues long. The germline CDR1 and CDR2 sequences are MDHEN and SYDVKM. CDR3: CASSSWGLAESTDTQYF. CDR3 bases: TGTGCCAGCAGTTCCTGGGGACTAGCGGAAAGCACAGATACGCAGTATTTT.

This chain connects TRBV2 to TRBJ2-1, with 8 nucleotides matching TRBD2. With V trimmed by 6 bases and J by 7 bases, 11 bases remained unmatched. The CDR3 is 15 amino acids. Per the germline V gene, CDR1 is SNHLY and CDR2 is FYNNEI. CDR3 in DNA: TGTGCCAGCAGGACCGGGACTAGAGTTGGTAATGAGCAGTTCTTC. It is translated as CASRTGTRVGNEQFF.

The table lists this clone with a count of one. V usage is TRBV2 and J usage is TRBJ2-5; D gene uncertain. V lost 3 bases to trimming and J lost 0 bases, with 8 bases between them. CDR3 length: 14 amino acids. Per germline, CDR1 SNHLY and CDR2 FYNNEI. The CDR3 coding sequence is TGTGCCAGCAGTGAGATCGTGAACCAAGAGACCCAGTACTTC. Translating gives CASSEIVNQETQYF.

The table lists this clone with a count of one. The chain links TRBV7-9 to TRBJ2-1; D gene uncertain. Trimming removed 1 base at V and 7 bases at J, with 23 bases between. The CDR3 consists of 18 residues. Germline assignment: CDR1 SEHNR and CDR2 FQNEAQ (reference sequence). The CDR3 DNA is TGTGCCAGCAGCTTAGTGCCGGCCCTTCTCTTGGGCAGGAATGAGCAGTTCTTC. It encodes CASSLVPALLLGRNEQFF. The full variable domain, in which reference TRBV7-9 and TRBJ2-1 provide the parts outside the CDR3, is DTGVSQNPRHKITKRGQNVTFRCDPISEHNRLYWYRQTLGQGPEFLTYFQNEAQLEKSRLLSDRFSAERPKGSFSTLEIQRTEQGDSAMYLCASSLVPALLLGRNEQFFGPGTRLTVL.

The chain links TRBV5-5 to TRBJ2-7; D is ambiguous. The germline V gene has CDR1 SGHKS and CDR2 YYEKEE (reference sequence). The CDR3 runs to 13 residues. V lost 0 bases, J lost 0 bases, and 4 bases lay in between. This CDR3 reads CASSLEVSYEQYF. CDR3 DNA sequence: TGTGCCAGCAGCTTGGAAGTCTCCTACGAGCAGTACTTC.

This clone appeared once. This chain connects TRBV3-1 (or the pseudogene TRBV3-2) to TRBJ2-3; TRBD1 is a possible D gene (6 bases). Trimming removed 3 bases from V and 4 bases from J, with 8 bases in between. From germline, CDR1 is LGHDT and CDR2 YNNKEL (reference sequence). This CDR3 contains 13 residues. CDR3 protein: CASSQGTPDTQYF. The CDR3, as DNA: TGTGCCAGCAGCCAGGGGACACCAGATACGCAGTATTTT.